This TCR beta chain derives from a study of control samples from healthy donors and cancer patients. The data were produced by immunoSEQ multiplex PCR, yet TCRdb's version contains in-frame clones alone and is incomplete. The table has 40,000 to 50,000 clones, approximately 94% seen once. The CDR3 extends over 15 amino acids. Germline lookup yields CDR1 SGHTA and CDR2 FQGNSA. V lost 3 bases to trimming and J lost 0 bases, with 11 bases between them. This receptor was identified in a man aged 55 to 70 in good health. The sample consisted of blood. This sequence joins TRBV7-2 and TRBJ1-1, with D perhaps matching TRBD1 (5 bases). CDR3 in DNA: TGTGCCAGCAGCTTGCAGGGTACTATGAACACTGAAGCTTTCTTT. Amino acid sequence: CASSLQGTMNTEAFF.